The entry that follows covers one T cell receptor beta chain sequence. Its specific antigen is unknown. Within one base of it there is no much larger clone, and no base qualities were kept. Using the deep immunoSEQ assay, TCR CDR3 regions were amplified from genomic DNA by multiplex PCR. For each cell subset, the extracted genomic DNA was distributed evenly across all wells of several immunoSEQ 96-well plates, and each plate served as one replicate. Each replicate PCR for sorted subsets received roughly 0.2 ug genomic DNA, equal to roughly 33,000 T cell genomes. Purified libraries were measured with a Qubit 3.0 fluorometer, size-checked on a Bioanalyzer 2100, and measured again with the KAPA Library Quantification kit. Every immunoSEQ 96-well plate was sequenced on a dedicated single-read 150-cycle Illumina NextSeq 550 flow cell. On the authors' methods: Because the immunoSEQ output included only junctional sequences and no quality scores, the filtering could not be the same as the filtering used for full-length reads. To assign V/J genes and CDR3, sequences were annotated against IMGT germline references using PyIR, a Python wrapper for IgBLAST v1.9. Reads were filtered out if the reads had weak V/J assignments (E-value above 1e-6), no CDR3, stop codons, out-of-frame junctions, or ambiguous translated residues. V3J clonotypes were defined by identical inferred V gene, J gene, and CDR3 amino acid sequence. Percentage overlap between repertoires was computed as shared unique clonotypes divided by the size of the smaller repertoire. Three approaches were used to assess repertoire richness: RTK rarefaction, the Chao1 estimator, and Recon v2.1 estimates of unobserved clonotypes. For all TCRbeta clonotypes obtained by the gDNA method from a handful of donors, generation probabilities were computed with OLGA. As stored in TCRdb, this immuneACCESS dataset retains in-frame rearrangements with V and J assigned. A fraction of the clones does not appear; measured against another copy, unresolved V genes explain less than half of the discrepancy, and the remainder lacks a known reason. Clone size and the V and J calls come from that table; the DNA yielded D and trimming. For this sample the table gives under 750,000 clones, of which roughly 72% were detected only once. Under 2% of the sample goes to the ten largest clones.

This record belongs to a study of shared clonotypes between healthy human individuals (dated by TCRdb to 2018 to 2021). Looking at the study overall: The cohort included a few men and two women between 18 and 49 years of age. The study deeply sequenced blood TCR repertoires of five healthy adults to estimate repertoire size and the extent of clonotype sharing between individuals. Each donor's leukapheresis produced roughly between about 0.9 and 9.5 billion PBMCs. To increase sequencing depth and limit assay-specific biases, TCR repertoire library preparation and sequencing were carried out by different laboratories using diverse techniques. For each donor, three plates each were used for CD4 naive and CD4 memory, two plates were used for CD8 naive, and one plate was used for CD8 memory. The study at large found these results: Across a few donors, approximately 5% of naive CD4, 3.5% of naive CD8, 2.3% of memory CD4, and 0.4% of memory CD8 clonotypes were shared. Sampling was restricted to blood, and TCR repertoires in tissue are likely to differ from TCR repertoires in blood. Compared with non-shared clonotypes, clonotypes shared by all four sorted-subset donors had higher generation probabilities. Based on pairwise subsampling, the degree of clonotype sharing among donors was expected to be affected by sequencing depth. The small number of donors limited the genetic and exposure-history diversity represented. Naive subsets generally had larger estimated clonotype richness than memory subsets did. Incomplete sequencing was indicated by rarefaction of sorted-subset datasets, despite the large sequencing depth.

Healthy HIV-negative adults with no recently reported acute infections or vaccinations were included as donors. Every donor was a Caucasian adult living in Nashville, Tennessee, USA. CD4+ T cells were enriched by magnetic negative selection, after which naive cells were positively selected on CD45RA and the negative fraction was taken as the memory subset. Blood was collected by leukapheresis, and PBMCs were isolated by Ficoll-Histopaque density gradient centrifugation and then cryopreserved in liquid nitrogen vapor phase. Purity and quantity of every magnetically sorted T cell population were checked by analytical flow cytometry. Genomic DNA was isolated from every sorted fraction and measured by UV absorbance on a Nanodrop 2000c. The sequence came from a woman in her thirties in good health. The sample consisted of memory CD4+ T cells sorted from blood. The sample's cell subset or site label is to be understood as: CD45RA-negative fraction.

This receptor carries the CDR3 CASSGGGPGNTIYF. In nucleotides, the sequence is TGTGCCAGCTCAGGCGGGGGTCCTGGAAACACCATATATTTT. Here the chain combines TRBV18 and TRBJ1-3; D gene: possibly TRBD1, on 5 matching bases. CDR1 KGHSH and CDR2 LQKENI are derived from the germline V gene. V is shortened by 5 bases, J by 2 bases, and the region joining them spans 10 bases. From cysteine to phenylalanine, the CDR3 is 14 amino acids long. Just the 42-base CDR3 DNA is kept, in frame starting at base 1.